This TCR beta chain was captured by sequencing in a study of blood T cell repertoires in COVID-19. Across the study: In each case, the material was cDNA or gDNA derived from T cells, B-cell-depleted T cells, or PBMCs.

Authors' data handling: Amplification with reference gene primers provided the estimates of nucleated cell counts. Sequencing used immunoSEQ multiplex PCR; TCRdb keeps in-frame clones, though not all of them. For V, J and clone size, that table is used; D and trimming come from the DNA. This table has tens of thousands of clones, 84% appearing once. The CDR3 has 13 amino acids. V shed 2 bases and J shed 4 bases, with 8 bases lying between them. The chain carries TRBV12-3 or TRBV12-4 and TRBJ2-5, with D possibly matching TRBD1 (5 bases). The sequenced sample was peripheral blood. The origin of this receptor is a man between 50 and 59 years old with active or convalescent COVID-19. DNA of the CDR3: TGTGCCAGCAGTTTAAGGGGTTCAGAGACCCAGTACTTC. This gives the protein CASSLRGSETQYF.